A selection of T cell receptor beta chains follows, all from one sample in a study of blood T cell repertoires in COVID-19. Using immunoSEQ multiplex PCR, the repertoire was profiled, and TCRdb retains in-frame clones only, with some absent. The sample has a few hundred thousand clones, more than 70% seen once. Sequencing was done on a sample of peripheral blood. All receptors derive from a man aged 50 to 60 with COVID-19, enrolled during active disease. Both conserved end residues are part of each CDR3. Each record gives: J gene, V gene, clone size, D gene, CDR3 protein, CDR3 DNA. D genes are given only for firm matches. Some rows mark clone size as missing; the rest say once, few, many or name a class of expanded clone.

TRBJ1-1,TRBV30,-,TRBD1,CAWDREETEAFF,TGTGCCTGGGACAGGGAAGAAACTGAAGCTTTCTTT
TRBJ1-1,TRBV7-9,-,TRBD1,CASSPGTGYTEAFF,TGTGCCAGCAGCCCCGGGACAGGGTACACTGAAGCTTTCTTT
TRBJ2-1,TRBV25-1,-,TRBD1,CASRAGQGYNEQFF,TGTGCCAGCAGGGCGGGACAGGGTTACAATGAGCAGTTCTTC
TRBJ1-2,TRBV28,-,-,CASSFGGALGGYTF,TGTGCCAGCAGTTTTGGAGGGGCCCTGGGGGGCTACACCTTC
TRBJ2-7,TRBV5-5,few,TRBD1,CASSFPTGLGTYEQYF,TGTGCCAGCAGCTTCCCGACAGGGTTAGGGACCTACGAGCAGTACTTC
TRBJ2-7,TRBV18,-,-,CASSGQGLYEQYF,TGTGCCAGCTCAGGTCAGGGGTTATACGAGCAGTACTTC
TRBJ2-2,TRBV3-1/TRBV3-2,-,-,CASSQWGPWGELFF,TGTGCCAGCAGCCAATGGGGCCCATGGGGGGAGCTGTTTTTT
TRBJ2-3,TRBV7-3,-,TRBD2,CASSLAGGSLDTQYF,TGTGCCAGCAGCTTGGCGGGAGGTTCCTTAGATACGCAGTATTTT
TRBJ2-7,TRBV28,-,TRBD2,CASRTSIVYEQYF,TGTGCCAGCCGGACTAGCATCGTCTACGAGCAGTACTTC
TRBJ1-4,TRBV5-6,-,TRBD1,CASSLVTGGELFF,TGTGCCAGCAGCTTGGTTACAGGGGGCGAACTGTTTTTT
TRBJ1-1,TRBV9,-,TRBD1,CASSVDGTGRTEAFF,TGTGCCAGCAGCGTAGATGGGACAGGGAGGACTGAAGCTTTCTTT
TRBJ1-2,TRBV6-8,-,-,CASGAWADYGYTF,TGTGCCAGCGGGGCCTGGGCGGACTATGGCTACACCTTC
TRBJ1-1,TRBV18,-,-,CASSLGGLNTEAFF,TGTGCCAGCTCACTCGGGGGGCTGAACACTGAAGCTTTCTTT
TRBJ1-3,TRBV25-1,-,-,CASMDSAGNTIYF,TGTGCCAGCATGGACAGTGCTGGAAACACCATATATTTT
TRBJ2-4,TRBV5-6,few,-,CASSSQGNIQYF,TGTGCCAGCAGTTCGCAGGGAAACATTCAGTACTTC
TRBJ2-5,TRBV6-2/TRBV6-3,once,-,CASSLRETQYF,TGTGCCAGCAGTCTGCGAGAGACCCAGTACTTC
TRBJ1-5,TRBV9,-,-,CASSVEAYSNQPQHF,TGTGCCAGCAGCGTAGAAGCTTATAGCAATCAGCCCCAGCATTTT
TRBJ1-6,TRBV6-1,-,-,CASSETNSPTGSPLHF,TGTGCCAGCAGTGAAACCAACAGCCCTACAGGTTCACCCCTCCACTTT
TRBJ1-1,TRBV10-3,-,-,CAISESDRRDTEAFF,TGTGCCATCAGTGAGTCTGATAGGAGGGACACTGAAGCTTTCTTT
TRBJ1-5,TRBV19,-,-,CASSVQGTNQPQHF,TGTGCCAGTAGTGTACAGGGAACCAATCAGCCCCAGCATTTT
TRBJ1-1,TRBV29-1,-,TRBD1,CSVMRRFGQGNTEAFF,TGCAGCGTAATGCGCCGTTTTGGACAGGGAAACACTGAAGCTTTCTTT
TRBJ2-2,TRBV5-4,-,TRBD2,CASSLGSGSVTGELFF,TGTGCCAGCAGCTTGGGCAGCGGGAGCGTCACCGGGGAGCTGTTTTTT
TRBJ2-6,TRBV5-1,-,-,CASSMTPQGSSSGANVLTF,TGCGCCAGCAGCATGACCCCACAGGGATCGTCCTCTGGGGCCAACGTCCTGACTTTC
TRBJ1-4,TRBV7-8,-,-,CASSTGTPGTNEKLFF,TGTGCCAGCAGCACCGGGACTCCCGGAACTAATGAAAAACTGTTTTTT
TRBJ2-5,TRBV27,few,TRBD2,CASSSLRLAGAPQTQETQYF,TGTGCCAGCAGTTCACTCCGACTAGCGGGGGCCCCCCAGACACAAGAGACCCAGTACTTC
TRBJ2-7,TRBV11-2,-,-,CASSLSGSQTYEQYF,TGTGCCAGCAGCTTATCCGGGAGTCAAACCTACGAGCAGTACTTC
TRBJ2-3,TRBV5-1,-,TRBD1,CASSPIGSGTGSTDTQYF,TGCGCCAGCAGCCCCATCGGGTCCGGGACAGGAAGCACAGATACGCAGTATTTT
TRBJ1-5,TRBV19,few,-,CASSKGEGNQPQHF,TGTGCCAGTAGCAAAGGGGAGGGAAATCAGCCCCAGCATTTT
TRBJ2-3,TRBV28,-,TRBD2,CASSLSGGNTDTQYF,TGTGCCAGCAGTTTGAGCGGGGGGAACACAGATACGCAGTATTTT
TRBJ2-7,TRBV5-1,-,-,CASSPGTLPTYEQYF,TGCGCCAGCAGCCCCGGGACACTTCCGACCTACGAGCAGTACTTC
TRBJ2-7,TRBV2,-,-,CASSGQGYEQYF,TGTGCCAGCAGTGGGCAGGGCTACGAGCAGTACTTC
TRBJ1-2,TRBV6-5,once,TRBD1,CASSYGGGMDYGYTF,TGTGCCAGCAGTTACGGAGGGGGCATGGACTATGGCTACACCTTC
TRBJ1-3,TRBV7-8,-,-,CASSLDTAFNTIYF,TGTGCCAGCAGCTTGGATACAGCTTTTAACACCATATATTTT
TRBJ2-3,TRBV27,-,-,CASSFFRADTQYF,TGTGCCAGCAGTTTTTTCAGGGCAGATACGCAGTATTTT
TRBJ2-1,TRBV5-4,-,-,CASGTALGLDNEQFF,TGTGCCAGCGGGACTGCCTTGGGTTTGGACAATGAGCAGTTCTTC
TRBJ1-1,TRBV4-3,-,-,CASSSGQNTEAFF,TGCGCCAGCAGCTCAGGACAGAACACTGAAGCTTTCTTT
TRBJ2-1,TRBV27,-,-,CASTREKPTDEQFF,TGTGCCAGCACCCGGGAGAAGCCCACGGATGAGCAGTTCTTC
TRBJ2-5,TRBV4-2,-,TRBD2,CASSQLAGETQYF,TGTGCCAGCAGCCAACTAGCGGGAGAGACCCAGTACTTC
TRBJ1-4,TRBV7-9,once,TRBD1,CASSDRTGGKINEKLFF,TGTGCCAGCAGCGACAGGACAGGGGGGAAAATTAATGAAAAACTGTTTTTT
TRBJ2-2,TRBV7-8,once,TRBD2,CASSLERGRNTGELFF,TGTGCCAGCAGCTTGGAGCGGGGGCGGAACACCGGGGAGCTGTTTTTT
TRBJ1-1,TRBV3-1/TRBV3-2,-,-,CASSQRERGTEAFF,TGTGCCAGCAGCCAAAGGGAAAGGGGCACTGAAGCTTTCTTT
TRBJ2-3,TRBV14,-,-,CASSQEEAHTDTQYF,TGTGCCAGCAGCCAAGAGGAGGCCCACACAGATACGCAGTATTTT
TRBJ2-2,TRBV19,-,TRBD1,CASSIKGTVGELFF,TGTGCCAGTAGTATAAAGGGGACAGTCGGGGAGCTGTTTTTT
TRBJ2-2,TRBV7-7,-,TRBD1,CASSLEGAGGELFF,TGTGCTAGCAGCTTAGAGGGGGCTGGCGGGGAGCTGTTTTTT
TRBJ1-3,TRBV21-1,-,-,CASFRGGDTIYF,TGTGCCAGCTTTAGAGGCGGGGACACCATATATTTT
TRBJ2-7,TRBV4-1,-,TRBD2,CASSLSGSDSYEQYF,TGCGCCAGCAGCTTGAGCGGGAGTGATTCCTACGAGCAGTACTTC
TRBJ2-1,TRBV10-3,-,TRBD2,CAISEASGDYNEQFF,TGTGCCATCAGTGAGGCTAGCGGGGATTACAATGAGCAGTTCTTC
TRBJ2-3,TRBV30,-,-,CAWSQGGTDTQYF,TGTGCCTGGAGTCAGGGTGGCACAGATACGCAGTATTTT
TRBJ1-2,TRBV2,-,TRBD1,CASSPDRGRPNYGYTF,TGTGCCAGCAGTCCGGACAGGGGGCGACCTAACTATGGCTACACCTTC
TRBJ1-2,TRBV10-3,-,-,CAISESTDSAGYGYTF,TGTGCCATCAGTGAGTCCACCGATTCGGCGGGCTATGGCTACACCTTC
TRBJ2-2,TRBV9,-,TRBD2,CASSDPPGLVGGELFF,TGTGCCAGCAGCGACCCGCCGGGACTAGTGGGTGGGGAGCTGTTTTTT
TRBJ2-7,TRBV18,-,-,CASSPPSVYEQYF,TGTGCCAGCTCACCACCGTCTGTCTACGAGCAGTACTTC
TRBJ1-4,TRBV5-1,-,-,CASSREAANEKLFF,TGCGCCAGCTCCCGGGAGGCAGCTAATGAAAAACTGTTTTTT
TRBJ2-1,TRBV9,-,-,CASSVELRGGIDEQFF,TGTGCCAGCAGCGTAGAGTTGCGGGGCGGAATCGATGAGCAGTTCTTC
TRBJ2-1,TRBV2,-,TRBD2,CASSRGGAFNEQFF,TGTGCCAGCAGTCGCGGGGGGGCCTTTAATGAGCAGTTCTTC